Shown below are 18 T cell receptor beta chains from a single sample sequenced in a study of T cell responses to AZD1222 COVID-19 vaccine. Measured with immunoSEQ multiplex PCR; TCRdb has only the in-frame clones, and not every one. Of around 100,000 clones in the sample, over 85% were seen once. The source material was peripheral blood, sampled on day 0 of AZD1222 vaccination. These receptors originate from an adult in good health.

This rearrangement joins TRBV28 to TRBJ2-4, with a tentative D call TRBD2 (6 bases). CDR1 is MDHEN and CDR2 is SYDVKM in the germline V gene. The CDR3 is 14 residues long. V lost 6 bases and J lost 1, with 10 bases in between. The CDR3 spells CASRGRRAKNIQYF. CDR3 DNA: TGTGCCAGCAGGGGGAGGAGGGCCAAAAACATTCAGTACTTC.

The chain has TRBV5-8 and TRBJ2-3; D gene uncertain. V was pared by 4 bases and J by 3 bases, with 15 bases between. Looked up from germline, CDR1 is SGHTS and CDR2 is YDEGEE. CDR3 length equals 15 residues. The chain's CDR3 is CASSLDESRTDTQYF. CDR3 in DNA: TGTGCCAGCAGCCTCGATGAGTCGAGAACAGATACGCAGTATTTT.

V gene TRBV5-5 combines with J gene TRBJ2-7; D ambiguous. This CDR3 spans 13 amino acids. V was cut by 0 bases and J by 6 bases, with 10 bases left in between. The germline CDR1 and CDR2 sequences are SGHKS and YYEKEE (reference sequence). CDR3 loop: CASSLVPGIEQYF. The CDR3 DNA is TGTGCCAGCAGCTTGGTCCCAGGAATCGAGCAGTACTTC.

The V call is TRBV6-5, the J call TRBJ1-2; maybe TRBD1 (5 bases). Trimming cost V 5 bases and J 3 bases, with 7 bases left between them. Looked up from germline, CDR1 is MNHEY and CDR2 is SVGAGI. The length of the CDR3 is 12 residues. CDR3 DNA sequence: TGTGCCAGCAGTCAGGGCGACTATGGCTACACCTTC. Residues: CASSQGDYGYTF.

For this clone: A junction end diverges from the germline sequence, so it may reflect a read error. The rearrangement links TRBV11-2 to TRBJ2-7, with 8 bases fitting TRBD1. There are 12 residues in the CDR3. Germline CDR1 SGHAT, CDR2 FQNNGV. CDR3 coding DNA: TGTGCCAGCAGCTCTGGGACAGGTCCGAGGGGCTTC. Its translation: CASSSGTGPRGF.

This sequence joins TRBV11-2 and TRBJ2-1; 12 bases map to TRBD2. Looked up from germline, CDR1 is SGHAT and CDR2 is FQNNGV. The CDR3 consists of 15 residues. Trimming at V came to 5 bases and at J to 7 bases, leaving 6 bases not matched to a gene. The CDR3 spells CASSQLAGGSNEQFF. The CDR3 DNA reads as TGTGCCAGCAGCCAACTAGCGGGAGGAAGTAATGAGCAGTTCTTC.

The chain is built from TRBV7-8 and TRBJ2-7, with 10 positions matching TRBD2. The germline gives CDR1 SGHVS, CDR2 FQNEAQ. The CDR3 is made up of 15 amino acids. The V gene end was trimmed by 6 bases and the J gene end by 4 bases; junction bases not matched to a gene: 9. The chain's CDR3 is CASRQIGLAEYEQYF. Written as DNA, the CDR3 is TGTGCCAGCAGACAAATTGGACTAGCGGAATACGAGCAGTACTTC.

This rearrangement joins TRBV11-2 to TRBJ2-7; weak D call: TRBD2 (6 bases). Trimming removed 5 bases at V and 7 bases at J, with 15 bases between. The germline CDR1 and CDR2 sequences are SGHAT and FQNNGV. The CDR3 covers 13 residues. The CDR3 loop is CASSPPGSGEQYF. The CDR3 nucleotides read TGTGCCAGCAGCCCCCCCGGGAGTGGTGAGCAGTACTTC.

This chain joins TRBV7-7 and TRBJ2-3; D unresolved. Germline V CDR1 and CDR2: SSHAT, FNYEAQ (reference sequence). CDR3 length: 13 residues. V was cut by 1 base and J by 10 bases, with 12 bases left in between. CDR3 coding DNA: TGTGCCAGCAGCTTAGATCTGAAGGATCCGCAGTATTTT. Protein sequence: CASSLDLKDPQYF.

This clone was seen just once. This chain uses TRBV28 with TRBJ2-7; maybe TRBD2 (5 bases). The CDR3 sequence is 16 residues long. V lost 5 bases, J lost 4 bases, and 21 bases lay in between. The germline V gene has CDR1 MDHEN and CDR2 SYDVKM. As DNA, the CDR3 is TGTGCCAGCAGTCGGACTCGGACCAAAATTTCTTACGAGCAGTACTTC. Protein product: CASSRTRTKISYEQYF. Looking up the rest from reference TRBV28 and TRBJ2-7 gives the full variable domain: DVKVTQSSRYLVKRTGEKVFLECVQDMDHENMFWYRQDPGLGLRLIYFSYDVKMKEKGDIPEGYSVSREKKERFSLILESASTNQTSMYLCASSRTRTKISYEQYFGPGTRLTVT.

The CDR3 loop reads CASSPAGGINTIYF. The CDR3, as DNA: TGTGCCAGCAGTCCAGCGGGGGGTATAAACACCATATATTTT. This chain connects TRBV28 to TRBJ1-3; TRBD1 is a possible D gene (5 bases). The germline gives CDR1 MDHEN, CDR2 SYDVKM. V shed 5 bases and J shed 6 bases, with 14 bases lying between them. CDR3 length: 14 residues.

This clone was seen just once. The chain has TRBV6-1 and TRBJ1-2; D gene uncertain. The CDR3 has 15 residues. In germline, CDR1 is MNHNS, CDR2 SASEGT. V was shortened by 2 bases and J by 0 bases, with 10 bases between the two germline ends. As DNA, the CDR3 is TGTGCCAGCAGTGAAAGACGGCTAGCTAACTATGGCTACACCTTC. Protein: CASSERRLANYGYTF.

The CDR3 DNA reads as TGCAGTGCTAGTAAAGGGCGACAGTTCGGGGGCGCTTACTATGGCTACACCTTC. As protein: CSASKGRQFGGAYYGYTF. The chain combines TRBV20-1 with TRBJ1-2; TRBD1 is a possible D gene (6 bases). Looked up from germline, CDR1 is DFQATT and CDR2 is SNEGSKA (reference sequence). V dropped 3 bases and J dropped 3 bases, with 26 bases sitting between them. CDR3 length: 18 residues.

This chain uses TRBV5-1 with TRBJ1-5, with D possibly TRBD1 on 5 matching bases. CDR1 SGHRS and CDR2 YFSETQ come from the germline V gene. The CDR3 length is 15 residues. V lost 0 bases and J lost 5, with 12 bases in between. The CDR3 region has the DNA TGCGCCAGCAGCTTGGCCGGGACGGAGTATCAGCCCCAGCATTTT. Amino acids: CASSLAGTEYQPQHF.

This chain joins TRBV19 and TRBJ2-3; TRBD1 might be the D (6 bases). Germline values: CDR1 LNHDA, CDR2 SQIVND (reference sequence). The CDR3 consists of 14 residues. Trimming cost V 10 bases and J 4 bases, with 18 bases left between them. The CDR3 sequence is CATRSQGRADTQYF. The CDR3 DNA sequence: TGTGCCACCCGGTCACAGGGTAGGGCAGATACGCAGTATTTT.

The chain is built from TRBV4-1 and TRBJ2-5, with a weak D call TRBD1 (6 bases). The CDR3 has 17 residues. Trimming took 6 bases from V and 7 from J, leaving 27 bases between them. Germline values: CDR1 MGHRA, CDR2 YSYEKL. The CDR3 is CASSLGETGSTIRTQYF. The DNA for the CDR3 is TGCGCCAGCAGTCTAGGAGAAACAGGGTCCACGATTCGGACCCAGTACTTC.

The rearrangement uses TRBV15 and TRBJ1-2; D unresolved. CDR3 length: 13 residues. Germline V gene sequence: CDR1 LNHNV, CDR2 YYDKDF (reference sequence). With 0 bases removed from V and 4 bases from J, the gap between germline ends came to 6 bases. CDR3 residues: CATSREESYGYTF. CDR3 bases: TGTGCCACCAGCAGAGAGGAGTCCTATGGCTACACCTTC.

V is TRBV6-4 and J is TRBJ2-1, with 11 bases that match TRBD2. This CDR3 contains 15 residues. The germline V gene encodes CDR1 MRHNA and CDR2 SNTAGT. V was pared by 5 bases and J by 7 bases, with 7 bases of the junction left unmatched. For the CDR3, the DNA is TGTGCCAGCAGTCTTAGCGGGGGGGCCGGGAATGAGCAGTTCTTC. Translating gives CASSLSGGAGNEQFF.